These 17 T cell receptor beta chains were sequenced from one sample in a study of cytomegalovirus exposure and HLA in healthy donors. The study ran its PCR with 60 Vbeta and 13 Jbeta primers. Profiled with immunoSEQ multiplex PCR; TCRdb holds only in-frame clones, not every one. The sample shows 150,000 or so clones, roughly 84% of them seen only once. The sample taken for sequencing was PBMCs. These receptors all come from a man in his late teens or twenties in good health and CMV-seronegative.

This chain connects TRBV28 to TRBJ2-4; D is possibly TRBD2 (6 bases). CDR3 size: 16 residues. In germline, CDR1 is MDHEN, CDR2 SYDVKM. The V and J ends lost 5 bases and 1 base respectively, with 15 bases between them. CDR3 loop: CASSQGRNWAKNIQYF. The DNA for the CDR3 is TGTGCCAGCAGTCAAGGGAGGAATTGGGCCAAAAACATTCAGTACTTC.

The CDR3 region is CSVEGPSYEQYF. CDR3 nucleotides: TGCAGCGTTGAAGGGCCCTCCTACGAGCAGTACTTC. This chain joins TRBV29-1 and TRBJ2-7; D unresolved. The germline V gene encodes CDR1 SQVTM and CDR2 ANQGSEA. V lost 1 base to trimming and J lost 0 bases, with 4 bases between them. This CDR3 has 12 amino acids.

The V and J genes are TRBV7-2 and TRBJ1-2, with 9 bases lining up with TRBD1. The germline gives CDR1 SGHTA, CDR2 FQGNSA. Germline trimming cut 4 bases from V and 3 bases from J; bases unmatched to any gene: 9. This CDR3 has 16 amino acids. CDR3 protein: CASSWGQGRSDYGYTF. The DNA of the CDR3 is TGTGCCAGCAGCTGGGGACAGGGAAGGTCTGACTATGGCTACACCTTC. Full variable domain (rest looked up from reference TRBV7-2 and TRBJ1-2): GAGVSQSPSNKVTEKGKDVELRCDPISGHTALYWYRQSLGQGLEFLIYFQGNSAPDKSGLPSDRFSAERTGGSVSTLTIQRTQQEDSAVYLCASSWGQGRSDYGYTFGSGTRLTVV.

The chain carries TRBV6-5 and TRBJ1-4, with TRBD1 as a possible D gene (5 bases). The CDR3 covers 14 residues. The ends were cut back, 5 bases at V and 5 bases at J, with 12 bases in the middle. From germline, CDR1 is MNHEY and CDR2 SVGAGI. CDR3 protein: CASSRQGQNEKLFF. The DNA for the CDR3 is TGTGCCAGCAGTAGGCAGGGTCAAAATGAAAAACTGTTTTTT.

J is TRBJ2-1 and V is TRBV7-6; 14 nucleotides line up with TRBD2. CDR3 size: 17 residues. Germline CDR1 reads SGHVS; CDR2 reads FNYEAQ. The J segment lost 5 bases and the V segment lost 1 base, leaving 4 bases of the junction unmatched. The CDR3 loop is CASSLEGTSGGNNEQFF. As DNA, the CDR3 is TGTGCCAGCAGCTTAGAAGGGACTAGCGGGGGTAACAATGAGCAGTTCTTC.

Comments on this clone: Other nucleotide sequences in the sample specify the same CDR3. The chain carries TRBV27 and TRBJ2-7; TRBD1 might be the D (5 bases). V was trimmed by 2 bases and J by 0 bases, leaving 5 bases between them. The CDR3 totals 13 residues. Germline V gene lookup returns CDR1 MNHEY and CDR2 SMNVEV (reference sequence). The CDR3 nucleotides are TGTGCCAGCAGTTTAGGGGCCTCCTACGAGCAGTACTTC. It yields the protein CASSLGASYEQYF.

The chain employs TRBV6-1 and TRBJ2-3; 8 bases fit TRBD1. In germline, CDR1 is MNHNS, CDR2 SASEGT. The CDR3 has 13 residues. V lost 3 bases to trimming and J lost 5 bases; unmatched junction nucleotides: 1. The CDR3 loop reads CASSEDRVDTQYF. Written as DNA, the CDR3 is TGTGCCAGCAGTGAGGACAGGGTAGATACGCAGTATTTT.

The rearrangement joins TRBV9 to TRBJ2-2, with D possibly TRBD1 on 6 matching bases. This CDR3 is built from 14 residues. V dropped 5 bases and J dropped 7 bases, with 15 bases sitting between them. Germline V gene sequence: CDR1 SGDLS, CDR2 YYNGEE. The DNA of the CDR3 is TGTGCCAGCAGAAGGGGGATGTCGGTCGGGGAGCTGTTTTTT. Translation gives CASRRGMSVGELFF.

The CDR3 spells CASSVGGGPHNEQFF. The CDR3 bases are TGTGCCAGCAGCGTAGGGGGGGGACCCCACAATGAGCAGTTCTTC. This chain links TRBV9 with TRBJ2-1; TRBD2 matches at 7 bases. Germline V gives CDR1 SGDLS, CDR2 YYNGEE. V lost 0 bases to trimming and J lost 5 bases; unmatched junction nucleotides: 5. The CDR3 consists of 15 residues.

The chain has TRBV11-3 and TRBJ2-3; tentatively, D is TRBD1 (6 bases). The CDR3 runs to 12 residues. Trimming left V 5 bases short and J 11 bases short, with 14 bases between. Germline assignment: CDR1 SGHNT and CDR2 YENEEA. CDR3 coding DNA: TGTGCCAGCAGCAACAGGGAAAGTCAGCAGTATTTT. It yields the protein CASSNRESQQYF. The entire variable domain, with the rest obtained from reference TRBV11-3 and TRBJ2-3, is as follows: EAGVVQSPRYKIIEKKQPVAFWCNPISGHNTLYWYLQNLGQGPELLIRYENEEAVDDSQLPKDRFSAERLKGVDSTLKIQPAELGDSAVYLCASSNRESQQYFGPGTRLTVL.

The chain couples TRBV29-1 to TRBJ2-7; tentative D call: TRBD1 (6 bases). Per the germline V gene, CDR1 is SQVTM and CDR2 is ANQGSEA. The CDR3 runs to 14 residues. The V end lost 5 bases, the J end lost 6 bases, and 20 bases lay between the germline ends. CDR3 DNA sequence: TGCAGCGTTCAGGTAGACAGGCGAGGTGGCGAGCAGTACTTC. This encodes CSVQVDRRGGEQYF.

The V call is TRBV27, the J call TRBJ2-5; tentatively, D is TRBD1 (6 bases). From germline, CDR1 is MNHEY and CDR2 SMNVEV (reference sequence). The length of the CDR3 is 11 residues. V gave up 8 bases and J gave up 7 bases, with 11 bases separating them. This CDR3 reads CASLSRGTQYF. The CDR3 DNA is TGTGCCAGCCTGAGCAGGGGGACCCAGTACTTC.

The chain uses TRBV11-2 and TRBJ2-1, with D possibly TRBD2 on 6 matching bases. Germline assignment: CDR1 SGHAT and CDR2 FQNNGV. The CDR3 totals 15 residues. Between the trimmed V and J ends, which lost 5 bases and 10 bases, there was a span of 21 bases. CDR3 DNA: TGTGCCAGCAGCCCCCGGGCGGGGATTAATGGCGAGCAGTTCTTC. Translating it yields CASSPRAGINGEQFF.

The chain combines TRBV5-1 with TRBJ2-7; D ambiguous. The CDR3 has 14 residues. The V and J ends lost 0 bases and 2 bases respectively, with 9 bases between them. Looked up from germline, CDR1 is SGHRS and CDR2 is YFSETQ. CDR3 sequence reads: CASSLEAGPYEQYF. CDR3 bases: TGCGCCAGCAGCTTGGAGGCTGGGCCCTACGAGCAGTACTTC. The variable domain in full, completed from reference TRBV5-1 and TRBJ2-7, reads KAGVTQTPRYLIKTRGQQVTLSCSPISGHRSVSWYQQTPGQGLQFLFEYFSETQRNKGNFPGRFSGRQFSNSRSEMNVSTLELGDSALYLCASSLEAGPYEQYFGPGTRLTVT.

The V gene is TRBV6-5, the J gene TRBJ1-6, with 8 bases that match TRBD1. Germline-derived CDR1 and CDR2 are MNHEY and SVGAGI. V dropped 7 bases and J dropped 9; count of bases not matched to a gene: 8. This CDR3 is built from 14 residues. The CDR3 DNA sequence: TGTGCCAGCACGGCACAGGGGGAGGCTTCACCCCTCCACTTT. It yields the protein CASTAQGEASPLHF.

This rearrangement joins TRBV5-4 to TRBJ2-7; 11 bases match TRBD2. Germline V CDR1 and CDR2: SGHNT, YYREEE (reference sequence). The V segment lost 4 bases and the J segment 2 bases; nucleotides outside the gene matches: 5. The CDR3 has 15 residues. As DNA, the CDR3 is TGTGCCAGCAGCCCGGCGACTAGCGGGACCTACGAGCAGTACTTC. It specifies CASSPATSGTYEQYF.

The CDR3 sequence is CASSFNRGFEKLFF. As DNA, the CDR3 is TGTGCCAGCAGTTTTAACAGGGGTTTCGAAAAACTGTTTTTT. V and J are TRBV27 and TRBJ1-4; 7 nucleotides match TRBD1. In germline, CDR1 is MNHEY, CDR2 SMNVEV (reference sequence). The J segment lost 8 bases and the V segment lost 3 bases, leaving 6 bases of the junction unmatched. The CDR3 covers 14 residues.